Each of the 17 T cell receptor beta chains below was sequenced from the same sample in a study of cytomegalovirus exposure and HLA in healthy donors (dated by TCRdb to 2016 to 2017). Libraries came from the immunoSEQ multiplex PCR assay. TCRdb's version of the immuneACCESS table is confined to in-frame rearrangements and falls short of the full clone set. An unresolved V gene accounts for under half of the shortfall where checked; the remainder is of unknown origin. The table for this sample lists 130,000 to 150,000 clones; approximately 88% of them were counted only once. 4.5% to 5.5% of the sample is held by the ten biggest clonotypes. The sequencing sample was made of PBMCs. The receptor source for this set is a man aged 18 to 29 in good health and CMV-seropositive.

The CDR3, as DNA: TGTGCCAGTAGTATAGGGCATGAAGGGACTAGGTCATACGAGCAGTACTTC. Its protein product is CASSIGHEGTRSYEQYF. This rearrangement joins TRBV19 to TRBJ2-7; 8 positions agree with TRBD2. The CDR3 is 17 residues long. Germline V gene lookup returns CDR1 LNHDA and CDR2 SQIVND (reference sequence). Unmatched junction bases numbered 12, after V lost 1 base and J lost 4 bases.

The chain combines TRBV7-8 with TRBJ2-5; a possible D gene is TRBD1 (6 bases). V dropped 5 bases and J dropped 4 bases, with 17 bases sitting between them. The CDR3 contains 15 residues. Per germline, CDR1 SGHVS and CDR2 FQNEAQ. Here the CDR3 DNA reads TGTGCCAGCAGCCCATTACAGGGACGGGTAGAGACCCAGTACTTC. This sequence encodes CASSPLQGRVETQYF. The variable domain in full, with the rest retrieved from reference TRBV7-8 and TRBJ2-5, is GAGVSQSPRYKVAKRGQDVALRCDPISGHVSLFWYQQALGQGPEFLTYFQNEAQLDKSGLPSDRFFAERPEGSVSTLKIQRTQQEDSAVYLCASSPLQGRVETQYFGPGTRLLVL.

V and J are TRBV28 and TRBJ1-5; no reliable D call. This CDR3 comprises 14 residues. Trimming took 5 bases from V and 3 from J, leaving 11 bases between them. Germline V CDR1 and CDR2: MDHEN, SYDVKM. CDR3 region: CASSPPGDNQPQHF. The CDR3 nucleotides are TGTGCCAGCAGTCCCCCCGGGGACAATCAGCCCCAGCATTTT.

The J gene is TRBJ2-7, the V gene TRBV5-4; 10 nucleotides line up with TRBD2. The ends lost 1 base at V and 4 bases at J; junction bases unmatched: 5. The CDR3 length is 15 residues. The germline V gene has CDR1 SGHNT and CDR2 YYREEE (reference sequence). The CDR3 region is CASSLKVAGGYEQYF. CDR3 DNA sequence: TGTGCCAGCAGCTTGAAGGTAGCGGGAGGTTACGAGCAGTACTTC.

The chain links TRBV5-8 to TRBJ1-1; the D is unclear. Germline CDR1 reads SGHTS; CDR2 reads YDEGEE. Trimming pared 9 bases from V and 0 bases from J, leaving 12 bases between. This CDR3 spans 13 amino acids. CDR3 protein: CATLGVMNTEAFF. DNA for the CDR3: TGTGCCACCCTCGGGGTCATGAACACTGAAGCTTTCTTT.

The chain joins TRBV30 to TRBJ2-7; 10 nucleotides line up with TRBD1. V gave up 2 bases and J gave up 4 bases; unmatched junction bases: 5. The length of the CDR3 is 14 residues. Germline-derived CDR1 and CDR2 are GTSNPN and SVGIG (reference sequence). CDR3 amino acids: CAWSLGTGAYEQYF. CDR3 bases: TGTGCCTGGAGTCTGGGGACAGGGGCTTACGAGCAGTACTTC.

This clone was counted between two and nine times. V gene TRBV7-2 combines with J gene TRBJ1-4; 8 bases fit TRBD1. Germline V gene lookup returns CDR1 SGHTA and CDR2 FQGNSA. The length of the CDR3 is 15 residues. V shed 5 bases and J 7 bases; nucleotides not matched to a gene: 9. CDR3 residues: CASSQRTGGSEKLFF. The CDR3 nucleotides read TGTGCCAGCAGCCAGAGAACAGGGGGTAGTGAAAAACTGTTTTTT. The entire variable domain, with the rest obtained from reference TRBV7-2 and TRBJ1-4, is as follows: GAGVSQSPSNKVTEKGKDVELRCDPISGHTALYWYRQSLGQGLEFLIYFQGNSAPDKSGLPSDRFSAERTGGSVSTLTIQRTQQEDSAVYLCASSQRTGGSEKLFFGSGTQLSVL.

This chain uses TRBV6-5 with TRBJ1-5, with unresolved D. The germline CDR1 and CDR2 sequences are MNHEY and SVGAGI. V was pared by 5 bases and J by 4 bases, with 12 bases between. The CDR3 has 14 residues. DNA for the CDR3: TGTGCCAGCAGTGAAAATCGGGGAAATCAGCCCCAGCATTTT. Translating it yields CASSENRGNQPQHF.

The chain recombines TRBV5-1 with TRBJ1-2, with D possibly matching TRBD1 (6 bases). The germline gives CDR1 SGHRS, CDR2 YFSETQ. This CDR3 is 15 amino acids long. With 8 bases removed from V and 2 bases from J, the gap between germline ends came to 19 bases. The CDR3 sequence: CASYPGGQGNYGYTF. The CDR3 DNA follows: TGCGCCAGTTACCCCGGGGGGCAGGGAAACTATGGCTACACCTTC.

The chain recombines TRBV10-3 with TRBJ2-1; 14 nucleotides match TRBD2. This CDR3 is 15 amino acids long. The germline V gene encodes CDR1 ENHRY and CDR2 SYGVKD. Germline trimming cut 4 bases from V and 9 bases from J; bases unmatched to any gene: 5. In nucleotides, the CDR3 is TGTGCCATCAGTGCCGGGACTAGCGGGAGAACTGAGCAGTTCTTC. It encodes CAISAGTSGRTEQFF.

CDR3 bases: TGTGCCAGCAGTGAAGCCAGGGTGGAGAATTCACCCCTCCACTTT. This sequence encodes CASSEARVENSPLHF. The V call is TRBV6-1, the J call TRBJ1-6; D perhaps matches TRBD1 (5 bases). Between the trimmed V and J ends, which lost 0 bases and 7 bases, there was a span of 10 bases. CDR1 is MNHNS and CDR2 is SASEGT in the germline V gene. The CDR3 extends over 15 amino acids.

CDR3 sequence reads: CASSVGTGGFQPQHF. CDR3 bases: TGTGCCAGCAGTGTGGGGACAGGGGGCTTTCAGCCCCAGCATTTT. The gene calls are TRBV28 and TRBJ1-5; 12 nucleotides match TRBD1. Trimming removed 5 bases from V and 6 bases from J; junction bases left unmatched: 5. Germline lookup yields CDR1 MDHEN and CDR2 SYDVKM. CDR3 length: 15 amino acids.

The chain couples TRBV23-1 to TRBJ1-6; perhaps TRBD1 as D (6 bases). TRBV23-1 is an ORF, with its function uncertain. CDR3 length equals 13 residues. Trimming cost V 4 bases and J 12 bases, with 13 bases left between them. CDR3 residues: CASSPPSRGPLHF. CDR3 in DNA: TGCGCCAGCAGTCCGCCCTCCAGGGGACCCCTCCACTTT.

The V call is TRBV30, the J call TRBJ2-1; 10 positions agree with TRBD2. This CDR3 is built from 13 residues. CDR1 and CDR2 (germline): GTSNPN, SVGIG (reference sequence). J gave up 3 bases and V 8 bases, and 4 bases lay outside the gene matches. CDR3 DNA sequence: TGTGCCCTTATAGCGGGGGGCTACAATGAGCAGTTCTTC. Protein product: CALIAGGYNEQFF.

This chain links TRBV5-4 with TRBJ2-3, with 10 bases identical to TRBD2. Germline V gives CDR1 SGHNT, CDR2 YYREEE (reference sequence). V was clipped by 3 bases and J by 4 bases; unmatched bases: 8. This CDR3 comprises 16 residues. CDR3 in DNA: TGTGCCAGCAGCTACAGACTAGCGGGTGTCGCAGATACGCAGTATTTT. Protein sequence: CASSYRLAGVADTQYF.

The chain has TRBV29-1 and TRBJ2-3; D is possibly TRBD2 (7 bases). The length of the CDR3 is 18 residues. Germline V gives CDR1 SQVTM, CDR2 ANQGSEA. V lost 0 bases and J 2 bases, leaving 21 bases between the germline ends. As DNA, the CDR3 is TGCAGCGTTGAAGACTTCCCAGGGGAGCGGGATTACACAGATACGCAGTATTTT. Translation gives CSVEDFPGERDYTDTQYF.

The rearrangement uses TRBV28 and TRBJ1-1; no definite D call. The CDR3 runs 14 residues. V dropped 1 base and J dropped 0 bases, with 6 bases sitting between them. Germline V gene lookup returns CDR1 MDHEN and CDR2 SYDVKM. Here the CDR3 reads CASSLYSMNTEAFF. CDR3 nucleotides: TGTGCCAGCAGTTTATACAGTATGAACACTGAAGCTTTCTTT.